This TCR beta chain was found in a study of blood T cell repertoires in COVID-19. Across the study: Sites in the United States, Italy and Spain provided acute and convalescent COVID-19 samples. PBMCs, B-cell-depleted T cells, or T cells provided the cDNA or gDNA that made up the material.

Original analysis: Researchers report that nucleated cell counts were estimated from reference gene primer amplification. Using immunoSEQ multiplex PCR, the repertoire was profiled, and TCRdb retains in-frame clones only, with some absent. V and J calls and clone size come straight from that table; D and trimming were deduced from the DNA. The data hold about 75,000 clones, with about 90% observed a single time. The length of the CDR3 is 15 residues. In germline, CDR1 is SGHTA, CDR2 FQGNSA. Trimming removed 2 bases at V and 5 bases at J, with 15 bases between. This clonotype was sampled from a human donor in a cohort sampled during active COVID-19. V and J are TRBV7-2 and TRBJ2-5; D uncertain. Sample: peripheral blood. CDR3 nucleotide sequence: TGTGCCAGCAGCTTAATCAGCGTAGCCCGGGAGACCCAGTACTTC. Translating it yields CASSLISVARETQYF.